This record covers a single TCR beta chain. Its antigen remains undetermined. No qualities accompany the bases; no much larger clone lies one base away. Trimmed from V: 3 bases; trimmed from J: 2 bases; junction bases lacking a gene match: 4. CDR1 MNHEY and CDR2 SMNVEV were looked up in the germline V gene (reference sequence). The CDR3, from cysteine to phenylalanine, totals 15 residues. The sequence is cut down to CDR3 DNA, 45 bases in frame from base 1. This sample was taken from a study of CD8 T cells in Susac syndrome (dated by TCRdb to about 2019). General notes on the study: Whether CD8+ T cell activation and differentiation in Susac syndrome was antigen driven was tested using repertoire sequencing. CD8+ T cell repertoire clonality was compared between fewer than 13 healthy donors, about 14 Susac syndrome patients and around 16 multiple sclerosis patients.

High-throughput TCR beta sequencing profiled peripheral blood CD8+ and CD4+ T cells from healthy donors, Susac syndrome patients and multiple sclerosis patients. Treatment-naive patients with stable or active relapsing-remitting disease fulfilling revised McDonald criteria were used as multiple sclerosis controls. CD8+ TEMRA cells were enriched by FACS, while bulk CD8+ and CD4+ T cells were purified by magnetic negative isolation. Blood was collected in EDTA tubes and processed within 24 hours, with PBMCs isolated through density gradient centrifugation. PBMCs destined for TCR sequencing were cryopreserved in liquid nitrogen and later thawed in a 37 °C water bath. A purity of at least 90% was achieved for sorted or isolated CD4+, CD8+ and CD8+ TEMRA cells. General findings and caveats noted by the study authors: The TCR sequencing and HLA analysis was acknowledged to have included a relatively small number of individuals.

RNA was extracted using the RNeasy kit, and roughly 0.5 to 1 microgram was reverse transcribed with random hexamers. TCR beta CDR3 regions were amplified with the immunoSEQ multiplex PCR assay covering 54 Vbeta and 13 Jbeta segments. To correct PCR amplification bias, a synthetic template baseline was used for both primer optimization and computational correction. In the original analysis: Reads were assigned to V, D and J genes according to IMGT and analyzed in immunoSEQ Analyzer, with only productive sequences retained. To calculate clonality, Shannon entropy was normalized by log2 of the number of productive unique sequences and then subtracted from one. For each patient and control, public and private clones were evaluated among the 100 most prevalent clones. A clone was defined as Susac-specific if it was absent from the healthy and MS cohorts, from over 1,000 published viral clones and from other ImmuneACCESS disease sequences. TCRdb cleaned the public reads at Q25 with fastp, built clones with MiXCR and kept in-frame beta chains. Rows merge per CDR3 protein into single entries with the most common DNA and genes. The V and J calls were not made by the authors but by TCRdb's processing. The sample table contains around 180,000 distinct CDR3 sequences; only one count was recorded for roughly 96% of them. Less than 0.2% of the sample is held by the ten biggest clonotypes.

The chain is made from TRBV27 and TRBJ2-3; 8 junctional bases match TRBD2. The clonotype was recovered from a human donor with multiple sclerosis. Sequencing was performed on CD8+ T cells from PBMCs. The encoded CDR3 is CASSFASGLTDTQYF. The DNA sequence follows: TGTGCCAGCAGTTTCGCTAGCGGGCTCACAGATACGCAGTATTTT.